This entry lists 5 T cell receptor beta chains sequenced from one sample in a study of T cell repertoires in cytomegalovirus infection. TCRdb independently ran MiXCR on the reads; one entry per CDR3 protein. Among 80,000 to 130,000 distinct CDR3 sequences, 23% were seen once, and the ten largest hold more than 35%. Input material: CD8+ T cells from PBMCs. Source of these receptors: a human donor in good health (CMV status not recorded). Some clones in this sample may be carry-over from other donors' samples.

This clonotype was detected only a few times. The chain has TRBV28 and TRBJ2-2; TRBD1 is a possible D gene (6 bases). V lost 8 bases, J lost 6 bases, and 16 bases lay in between. The CDR3 is 14 amino acids. Germline V gene lookup returns CDR1 MDHEN and CDR2 SYDVKM. The CDR3 sequence is CASQNTGSPGELFF. For the CDR3, the DNA is TGTGCCAGCCAGAACACAGGGAGCCCCGGGGAGCTGTTTTTT. Combining the CDR3 with reference TRBV28 and TRBJ2-2 gives the whole variable domain DVKVTQSSRYLVKRTGEKVFLECVQDMDHENMFWYRQDPGLGLRLIYFSYDVKMKEKGDIPEGYSVSREKKERFSLILESASTNQTSMYLCASQNTGSPGELFFGEGSRLTVL.

The rearrangement uses TRBV5-6 and TRBJ2-7; TRBD1 agrees at 9 bases. CDR3 length: 14 residues. Per the germline V gene, CDR1 is SGHDT and CDR2 is YYEEEE. V lost 4 bases to trimming and J lost 5 bases; unmatched junction nucleotides: 7. CDR3 nucleotide sequence: TGTGCCAGCAGCACCGGGACAGGGTTCCACGAGCAGTACTTC. It encodes CASSTGTGFHEQYF.

In this sample, this clonotype turned up many times. The chain is built from TRBV7-9 and TRBJ2-5; D gene unclear. The germline gives CDR1 SEHNR, CDR2 FQNEAQ (reference sequence). V was shortened by 1 base and J by 0 bases, with 3 bases between the two germline ends. The CDR3 has 13 amino acids. CDR3 sequence reads: CASSLGDQETQYF. The CDR3 DNA follows: TGTGCCAGCAGCTTAGGTGACCAAGAGACCCAGTACTTC.

The rearrangement joins TRBV5-4 to TRBJ2-7; perhaps TRBD1 as D (5 bases). Between the trimmed V and J ends, which lost 0 bases and 3 bases, there was a span of 10 bases. This CDR3 is 14 amino acids long. CDR1 SGHNT and CDR2 YYREEE come from the germline V gene (reference sequence). CDR3 protein: CASSLDRFYYEQYF. CDR3 DNA: TGTGCCAGCAGCTTGGACAGGTTTTACTACGAGCAGTACTTC.

Ten or more counts support this clonotype. The chain couples TRBV6-2 or TRBV6-3 to TRBJ1-1, with D maybe TRBD1 (6 bases). The CDR3 length is 15 residues. V dropped 6 bases and J dropped 0 bases, with 14 bases sitting between them. Per germline, CDR1 MNHEY and CDR2 SVGEGT. The chain's CDR3 is CASSGEQGVNTEAFF. CDR3 in DNA: TGTGCCAGCAGCGGGGAACAGGGTGTGAACACTGAAGCTTTCTTT.